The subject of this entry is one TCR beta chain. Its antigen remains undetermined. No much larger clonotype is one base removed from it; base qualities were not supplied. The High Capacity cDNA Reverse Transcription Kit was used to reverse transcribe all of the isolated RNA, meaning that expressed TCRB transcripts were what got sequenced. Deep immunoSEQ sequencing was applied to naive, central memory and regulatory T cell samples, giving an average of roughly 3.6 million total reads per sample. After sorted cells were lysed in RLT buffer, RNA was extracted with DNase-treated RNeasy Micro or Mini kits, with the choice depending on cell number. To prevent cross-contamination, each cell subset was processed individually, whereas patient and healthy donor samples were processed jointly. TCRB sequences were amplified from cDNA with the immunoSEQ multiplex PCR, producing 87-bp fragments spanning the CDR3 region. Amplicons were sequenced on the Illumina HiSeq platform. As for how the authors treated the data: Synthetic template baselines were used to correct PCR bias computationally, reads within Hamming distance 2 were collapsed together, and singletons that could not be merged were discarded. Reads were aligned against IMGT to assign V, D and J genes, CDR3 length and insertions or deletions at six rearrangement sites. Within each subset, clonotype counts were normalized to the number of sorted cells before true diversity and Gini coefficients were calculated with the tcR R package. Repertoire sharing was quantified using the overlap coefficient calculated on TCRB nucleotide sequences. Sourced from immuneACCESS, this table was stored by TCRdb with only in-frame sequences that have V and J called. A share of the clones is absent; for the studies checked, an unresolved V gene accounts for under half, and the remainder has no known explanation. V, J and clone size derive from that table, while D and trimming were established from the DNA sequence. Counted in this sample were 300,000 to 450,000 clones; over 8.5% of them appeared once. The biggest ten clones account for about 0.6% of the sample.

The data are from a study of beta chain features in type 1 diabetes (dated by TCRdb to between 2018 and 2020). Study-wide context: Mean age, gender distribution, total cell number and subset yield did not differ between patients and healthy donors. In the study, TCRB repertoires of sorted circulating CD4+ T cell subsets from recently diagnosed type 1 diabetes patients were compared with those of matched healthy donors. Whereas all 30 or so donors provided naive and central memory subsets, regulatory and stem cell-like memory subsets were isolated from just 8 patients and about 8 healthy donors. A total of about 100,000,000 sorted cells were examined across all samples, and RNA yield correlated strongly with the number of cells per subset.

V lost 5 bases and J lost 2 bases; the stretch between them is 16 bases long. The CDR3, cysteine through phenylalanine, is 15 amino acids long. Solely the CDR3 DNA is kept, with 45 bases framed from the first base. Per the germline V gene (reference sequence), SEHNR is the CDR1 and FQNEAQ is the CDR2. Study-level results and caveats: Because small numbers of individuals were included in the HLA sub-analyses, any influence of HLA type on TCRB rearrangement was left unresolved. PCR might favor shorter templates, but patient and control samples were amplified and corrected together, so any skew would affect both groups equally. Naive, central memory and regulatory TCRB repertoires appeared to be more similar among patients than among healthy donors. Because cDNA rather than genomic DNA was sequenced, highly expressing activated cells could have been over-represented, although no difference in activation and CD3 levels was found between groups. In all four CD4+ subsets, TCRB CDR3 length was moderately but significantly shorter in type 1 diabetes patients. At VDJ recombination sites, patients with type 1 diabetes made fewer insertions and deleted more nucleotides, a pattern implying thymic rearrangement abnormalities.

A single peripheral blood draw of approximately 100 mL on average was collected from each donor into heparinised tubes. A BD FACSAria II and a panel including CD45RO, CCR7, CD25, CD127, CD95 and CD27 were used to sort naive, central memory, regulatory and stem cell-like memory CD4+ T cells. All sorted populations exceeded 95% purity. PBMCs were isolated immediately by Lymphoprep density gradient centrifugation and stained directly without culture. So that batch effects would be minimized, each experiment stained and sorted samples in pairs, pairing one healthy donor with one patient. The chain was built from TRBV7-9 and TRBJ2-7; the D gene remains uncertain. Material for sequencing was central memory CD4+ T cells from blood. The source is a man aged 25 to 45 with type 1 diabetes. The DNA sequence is TGTGCCAGCAGCCACGGCTTGCGGCACCCCTACGAGCAGTACTTC. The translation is CASSHGLRHPYEQYF.